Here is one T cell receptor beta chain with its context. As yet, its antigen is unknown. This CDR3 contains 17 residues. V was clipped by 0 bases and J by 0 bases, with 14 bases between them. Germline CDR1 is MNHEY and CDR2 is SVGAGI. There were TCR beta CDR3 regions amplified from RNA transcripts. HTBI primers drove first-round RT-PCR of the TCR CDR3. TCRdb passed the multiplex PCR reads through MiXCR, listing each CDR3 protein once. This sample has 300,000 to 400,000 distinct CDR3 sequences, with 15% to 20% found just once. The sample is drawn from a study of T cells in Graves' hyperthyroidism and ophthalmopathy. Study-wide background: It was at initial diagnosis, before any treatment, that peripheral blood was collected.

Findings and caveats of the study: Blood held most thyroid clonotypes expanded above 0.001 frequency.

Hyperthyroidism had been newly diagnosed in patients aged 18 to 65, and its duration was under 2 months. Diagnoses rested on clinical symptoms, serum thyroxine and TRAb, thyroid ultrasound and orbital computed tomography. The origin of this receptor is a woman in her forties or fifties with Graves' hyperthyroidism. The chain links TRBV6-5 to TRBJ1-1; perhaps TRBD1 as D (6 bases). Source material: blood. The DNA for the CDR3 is TGTGCCAGCAGTTACTCGGGGGCCCAGAGGATGAACACTGAAGCTTTCTTT. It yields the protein CASSYSGAQRMNTEAFF.